Following are 15 T cell receptor beta chains from one sample sequenced in a study of cytomegalovirus exposure and HLA in healthy donors. The PCR contained 60 Vbeta and 13 Jbeta primers. The protocol was immunoSEQ multiplex PCR, while the TCRdb copy is restricted to in-frame clones and leaves out a portion. This sample contains about 99,000 clones. Input material: PBMCs. The source is a man aged 35-49 years in good health and CMV-seronegative.

The chain recombines TRBV30 with TRBJ2-7, with D tentatively TRBD2 (5 bases). The CDR3 totals 13 residues. Per germline, CDR1 GTSNPN and CDR2 SVGIG (reference sequence). The V end lost 4 bases, the J end lost 12 bases, and 22 bases lay between the germline ends. The CDR3 loop reads CAWKTRAIRVLYF. Here the CDR3 DNA reads TGTGCCTGGAAAACTAGGGCAATAAGGGTCCTGTACTTC.

The chain employs TRBV30 and TRBJ1-1; possibly TRBD1 for D (5 bases). Germline lookup yields CDR1 GTSNPN and CDR2 SVGIG (reference sequence). V was shortened by 0 bases and J by 1 base, with 6 bases between the two germline ends. The CDR3 contains 13 residues. CDR3 residues: CAWSVDRNTEAFF. As DNA, the CDR3 is TGTGCCTGGAGTGTCGACAGGAACACTGAAGCTTTCTTT.

CDR3 amino acids: CASSLTSGRAYNEQFF. The CDR3, as DNA: TGCGCCAGCAGCTTAACAAGCGGGAGGGCTTACAATGAGCAGTTCTTC. V usage is TRBV5-1 and J usage is TRBJ2-1, with 10 bases that match TRBD2. The CDR3 consists of 16 residues. Germline V CDR1 and CDR2: SGHRS, YFSETQ. J lost 4 bases, V lost 2 bases, and 6 bases had no gene match.

CDR3 in amino acids: CASSLSGGGWSTEAFF. CDR3 nucleotide sequence: TGTGCCAGCAGTTTGTCCGGGGGAGGTTGGTCCACTGAAGCTTTCTTT. The chain carries TRBV27 and TRBJ1-1, with a tentative D call TRBD1 (5 bases). The CDR3 contains 16 residues. CDR1 MNHEY and CDR2 SMNVEV come from the germline V gene (reference sequence). The V end was cut by 3 bases, the J end by 4 bases, with 18 bases between.

The J gene is TRBJ1-3, the V gene TRBV18; the match to TRBD1 covers 7 bases. With V trimmed by 1 base and J by 0 bases, 9 bases remained unmatched. The germline CDR1 and CDR2 sequences are KGHSH and LQKENI. The CDR3 is 18 residues long. The CDR3 sequence is CASSPLRQGPSSGNTIYF. For the CDR3, the DNA is TGTGCCAGCTCACCACTAAGACAGGGACCCTCCTCTGGAAACACCATATATTTT.

The rearrangement uses TRBV7-9 and TRBJ1-4; weak D call: TRBD1 (6 bases). The CDR3 totals 15 residues. Germline CDR1 SEHNR, CDR2 FQNEAQ (reference sequence). Trimming pared 4 bases from V and 10 bases from J, leaving 19 bases between. CDR3 region: CASSSADSSQGKLFF. CDR3 coding DNA: TGTGCCAGCAGCTCCGCGGACAGCAGTCAGGGAAAACTGTTTTTT.

This rearrangement joins TRBV11-2 to TRBJ2-6; 8 positions agree with TRBD2. This CDR3 region has 17 residues. Germline-derived CDR1 and CDR2 are SGHAT and FQNNGV. V lost 5 bases and J lost 0; bases outside the gene matches: 6. The chain's CDR3 is CASSPLAGGSGANVLTF. CDR3 nucleotide sequence: TGTGCCAGCAGCCCCCTTGCGGGGGGCTCTGGGGCCAACGTCCTGACTTTC.

The chain employs TRBV11-2 and TRBJ2-3; 8 nucleotides line up with TRBD2. Germline V gene data show CDR1 as SGHAT and CDR2 as FQNNGV. Germline trimming cut 6 bases from V and 2 bases from J; bases unmatched to any gene: 4. The CDR3 consists of 14 residues. The DNA of the CDR3 is TGTGCCAGCAGTCTTAGCGGGAACACAGATACGCAGTATTTT. Amino acid sequence: CASSLSGNTDTQYF.

The V and J genes are TRBV10-3 and TRBJ2-7; D is unresolved. V lost 2 bases to trimming and J lost 0 bases, with 8 bases between them. The CDR3 is made up of 14 amino acids. The V gene's germline CDR1 is ENHRY and CDR2 SYGVKD. In nucleotides, the CDR3 is TGTGCCATCAGTGAGCCTCTTAACTCCTACGAGCAGTACTTC. Its translation: CAISEPLNSYEQYF.

The chain uses TRBV2 and TRBJ2-7, with 11 bases fitting TRBD2. This CDR3 spans 15 amino acids. CDR1 and CDR2 (germline): SNHLY, FYNNEI. V shed 5 bases and J 1 base; nucleotides not matched to a gene: 4. CDR3 region: CASSQTSGVSYEQYF. The CDR3 DNA is TGTGCCAGCAGTCAGACTAGCGGGGTTTCCTACGAGCAGTACTTC.

The genes are TRBV7-2 and TRBJ2-5; 8 bases are a match to TRBD1. Trimming removed 5 bases from V and 2 bases from J; junction bases left unmatched: 4. The CDR3 loop spans 14 amino acids. Looked up from germline, CDR1 is SGHTA and CDR2 is FQGNSA. The CDR3 protein is CASSLDRDQETQYF. The CDR3 DNA sequence: TGTGCCAGCAGCCTGGACAGGGATCAAGAGACCCAGTACTTC.

The rearrangement joins TRBV6-1 to TRBJ1-5, with 8 positions matching TRBD1. The CDR3 totals 15 residues. The junction had 6 bases not matched to a gene; V was cut back by 5 bases and J by 3 bases. From germline, CDR1 is MNHNS and CDR2 SASEGT. CDR3 nucleotide sequence: TGTGCCAGCAGTCCCAGGGGGCGCGACAATCAGCCCCAGCATTTT. Translation: CASSPRGRDNQPQHF.

The chain links TRBV18 to TRBJ1-1; 11 bases line up with TRBD1. From germline, CDR1 is KGHSH and CDR2 LQKENI. Trimming at V came to 5 bases and at J to 10 bases, leaving 6 bases not matched to a gene. This CDR3 comprises 13 residues. The CDR3 loop reads CASSSGQGARAFF. CDR3 in DNA: TGTGCCAGCTCATCCGGACAGGGGGCGCGAGCTTTCTTT.

The chain carries TRBV4-3 and TRBJ2-5, with 7 bases that match TRBD1. The length of the CDR3 is 14 residues. The V gene end was trimmed by 1 base and the J gene end by 4 bases; junction bases not matched to a gene: 3. The V gene's germline CDR1 is LGHNA and CDR2 YSLEER. This chain's CDR3 is CASSQGQGRETQYF. The CDR3 bases are TGCGCCAGCAGCCAAGGACAGGGCAGAGAGACCCAGTACTTC.

The chain joins TRBV28 to TRBJ1-3, with D possibly TRBD1 on 6 matching bases. Germline lookup yields CDR1 MDHEN and CDR2 SYDVKM. There are 14 residues in the CDR3. V was clipped by 5 bases and J by 4 bases, with 12 bases between them. This CDR3 reads CASSTTGTGNTIYF. CDR3 DNA: TGTGCCAGCAGTACCACAGGGACAGGAAACACCATATATTTT.